This TCR beta chain derives from a study of blood T cell repertoires in COVID-19. Overall study context: The cDNA or gDNA used as material had been derived from T cells, B-cell-depleted T cells, or PBMCs.

J gave up 2 bases and V 8 bases, and 4 bases lay outside the gene matches. Germline assignment: CDR1 MDHEN and CDR2 SYDVKM. This CDR3 contains 14 residues. Clones were sequenced by immunoSEQ multiplex PCR, and TCRdb holds only the in-frame ones, with some missing. Here the sample spans approximately 61,000 clones, more than 75% being singletons. Sequenced input: peripheral blood. The TCR was taken from a human donor in a cohort sampled during active COVID-19. This rearrangement joins TRBV28 to TRBJ2-1; 9 bases agree with TRBD2. The CDR3 DNA follows: TGTGCCAGCCGGAGACTAGCGGCCTACAATGAGCAGTTCTTC. Its translation: CASRRLAAYNEQFF.